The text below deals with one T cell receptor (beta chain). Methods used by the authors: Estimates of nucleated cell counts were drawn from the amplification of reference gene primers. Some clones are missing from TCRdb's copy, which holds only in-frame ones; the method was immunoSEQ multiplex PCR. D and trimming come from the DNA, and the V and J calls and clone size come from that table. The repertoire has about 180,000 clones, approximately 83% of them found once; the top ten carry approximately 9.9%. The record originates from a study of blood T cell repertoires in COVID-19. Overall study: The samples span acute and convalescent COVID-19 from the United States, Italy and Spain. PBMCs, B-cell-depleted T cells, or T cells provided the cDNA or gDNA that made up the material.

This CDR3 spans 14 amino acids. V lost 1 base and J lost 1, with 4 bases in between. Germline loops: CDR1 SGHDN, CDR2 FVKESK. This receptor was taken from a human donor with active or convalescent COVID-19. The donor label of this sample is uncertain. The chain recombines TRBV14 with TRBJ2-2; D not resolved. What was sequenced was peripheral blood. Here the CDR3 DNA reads TGTGCCAGCAGCCAAGCGCGGAACACCGGGGAGCTGTTTTTT. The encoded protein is CASSQARNTGELFF.